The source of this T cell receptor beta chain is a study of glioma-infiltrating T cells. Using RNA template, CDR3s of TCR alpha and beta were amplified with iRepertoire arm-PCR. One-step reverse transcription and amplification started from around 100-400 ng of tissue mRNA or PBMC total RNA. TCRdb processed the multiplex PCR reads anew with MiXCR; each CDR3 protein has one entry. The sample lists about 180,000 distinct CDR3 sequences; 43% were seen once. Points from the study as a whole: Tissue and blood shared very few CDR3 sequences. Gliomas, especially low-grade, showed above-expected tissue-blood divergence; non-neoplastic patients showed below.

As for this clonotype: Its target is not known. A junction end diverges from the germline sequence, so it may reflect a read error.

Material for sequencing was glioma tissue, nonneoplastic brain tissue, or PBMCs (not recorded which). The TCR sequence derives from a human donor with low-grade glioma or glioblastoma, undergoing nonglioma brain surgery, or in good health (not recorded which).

As DNA, the CDR3 is TGTGGCAGCAGCCAACAGGACAGAACTCAGCCCCAGCATTTT. Protein sequence: CGSSQQDRTQPQHF. This sequence joins TRBV28 and TRBJ1-5; a possible D gene is TRBD1 (6 bases). The CDR3 is 14 residues long. Germline CDR1 and CDR2: MDHEN and SYDVKM.